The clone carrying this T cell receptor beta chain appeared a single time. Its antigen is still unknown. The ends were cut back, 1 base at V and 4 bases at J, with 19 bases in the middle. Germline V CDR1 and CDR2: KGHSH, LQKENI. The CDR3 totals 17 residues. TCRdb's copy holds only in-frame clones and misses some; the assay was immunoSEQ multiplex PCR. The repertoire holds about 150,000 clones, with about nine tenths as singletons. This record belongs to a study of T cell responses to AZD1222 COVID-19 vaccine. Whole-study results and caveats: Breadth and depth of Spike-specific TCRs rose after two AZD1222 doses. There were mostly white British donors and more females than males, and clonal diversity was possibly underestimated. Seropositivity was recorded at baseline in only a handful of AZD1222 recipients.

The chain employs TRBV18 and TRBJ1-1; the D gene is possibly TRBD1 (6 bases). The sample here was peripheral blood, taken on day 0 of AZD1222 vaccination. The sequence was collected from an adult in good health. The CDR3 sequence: CASSPRGGGGFGTEAFF. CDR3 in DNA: TGTGCCAGCTCACCACGGGGCGGAGGGGGATTCGGCACTGAAGCTTTCTTT.